These 6 T cell receptor beta chains were all obtained from the same sample, sequenced in a study of T cell responses to AZD1222 COVID-19 vaccine. Profiled with immunoSEQ multiplex PCR; TCRdb holds only in-frame clones, not every one. Among under 150,000 clones, 80% to 90% were seen once, and the ten largest hold 8% to 10%. Here the sequenced sample was peripheral blood, taken 28 days after the second AZD1222 dose. All receptors derive from an adult who received the AZD1222 COVID-19 vaccine.

The V gene is TRBV6-5, the J gene TRBJ1-1; the D gene is possibly TRBD1 (6 bases). There are 14 residues in the CDR3. Germline CDR1 reads MNHEY; CDR2 reads SVGAGI. Trimming removed 6 bases at V and 6 bases at J, with 17 bases between. The CDR3 is CASRGHLGFAEAFF. CDR3 nucleotides: TGTGCCAGCAGGGGACACCTGGGATTCGCTGAAGCTTTCTTT.

The chain has TRBV30 and TRBJ1-5, with a possible D match to TRBD1 (5 bases). The germline V gene has CDR1 GTSNPN and CDR2 SVGIG (reference sequence). V shed 0 bases and J shed 3 bases, with 9 bases lying between them. The CDR3 loop spans 14 amino acids. The CDR3 loop reads CAWSVGTFNQPQHF. DNA of the CDR3: TGTGCCTGGAGTGTCGGGACGTTCAATCAGCCCCAGCATTTT.

The genes are TRBV7-6 and TRBJ2-5, with 12 bases matching TRBD2. Germline V gives CDR1 SGHVS, CDR2 FNYEAQ. The CDR3 has 17 residues. The V and J ends lost 1 base and 1 base, in that order; junction bases with no gene match: 4. The CDR3 is CASSLGRLAGAQETQYF. In DNA, the CDR3 is TGTGCCAGCAGCTTAGGCCGACTAGCGGGAGCCCAAGAGACCCAGTACTTC.

The chain combines TRBV5-6 with TRBJ1-5, with 7 bases that match TRBD1. The CDR3 has 16 residues. The V gene's germline CDR1 is SGHDT and CDR2 YYEEEE. J was trimmed by 5 bases and V by 3 bases; bases with no gene match: 11. In nucleotides, the CDR3 is TGTGCCAGCAGCTCATTCAGACAGGGATGGGATCAGCCCCAGCATTTT. Its protein product is CASSSFRQGWDQPQHF. The variable domain in full, completed from reference TRBV5-6 and TRBJ1-5, reads DAGVTQSPTHLIKTRGQQVTLRCSPKSGHDTVSWYQQALGQGPQFIFQYYEEEERQRGNFPDRFSGHQFPNYSSELNVNALLLGDSALYLCASSSFRQGWDQPQHFGDGTRLSIL.

This sequence joins TRBV7-9 and TRBJ2-1, with D uncertain. V lost 0 bases and J lost 6, with 18 bases in between. In germline, CDR1 is SEHNR, CDR2 FQNEAQ (reference sequence). This CDR3 region has 17 residues. CDR3 sequence (DNA): TGTGCCAGCAGCTTAGCTTTTGGGCAGGTCAACCCCAATGAGCAGTTCTTC. Encoded protein: CASSLAFGQVNPNEQFF.

This sequence joins TRBV7-6 and TRBJ2-3; TRBD2 matches at 8 bases. CDR1 SGHVS and CDR2 FNYEAQ come from the germline V gene. This CDR3 contains 16 residues. Trimming cost V 5 bases and J 3 bases; bases outside gene matches: 10. For the CDR3, the DNA is TGTGCCAGCAGCCAGATGTCCGGCGGGGGGACAGATACGCAGTATTTT. Its protein product is CASSQMSGGGTDTQYF.